Listed below are T cell receptor beta chains from one sample, sequenced in a study of long-term antiretroviral therapy in people with HIV. Sequencing used immunoSEQ multiplex PCR; TCRdb keeps in-frame clones, though not all of them. The sample has roughly 33,000 clones; 78% are singletons. The source was unsorted PBMCs, collected 3.1 years after starting antiretroviral therapy. The source is a woman aged 50 to 60 with HIV. CDR3s include the opening cysteine and the closing phenylalanine or tryptophan. A D gene is named only where the DNA matches it firmly. A clone size is listed for some rows: how often the clone was seen (once, few, many), or a class if it is expanded.

TRBV18,NA,TRBJ1-5,NA,CASSQDEDQPQHF,TGTGCCAGCTCACAAGATGAAGATCAGCCCCAGCATTTT
TRBV7-9,NA,TRBJ2-2,NA,CASSDIGLGGELFF,TGTGCCAGCAGCGACATAGGGCTGGGCGGGGAGCTGTTTTTT
TRBV19,TRBD1,TRBJ1-2,NA,CASSPRQGVVYGYTF,TGTGCCAGTAGTCCCAGACAGGGGGTTGTCTATGGCTACACCTTC
TRBV19,NA,TRBJ2-2,medium-sized,CASREQGTETGELFF,TGTGCCAGTAGAGAACAGGGTACTGAGACCGGGGAGCTGTTTTTT
TRBV2,TRBD1,TRBJ2-1,NA,CASNLDRGQFF,TGTGCCAGCAACCTGGACAGGGGGCAGTTCTTC
TRBV11-3,TRBD2,TRBJ2-2,NA,CASSLGGTSGLTGELFF,TGTGCCAGCAGCTTAGGAGGGACTAGCGGACTCACCGGGGAGCTGTTTTTT
TRBV27,NA,TRBJ1-5,NA,CASSFGGHGQPQHF,TGTGCCAGCAGTTTTGGGGGACATGGCCAGCCCCAGCATTTT